A selection of T cell receptor beta chains follows, all from one sample in a study of sequential checkpoint blockade in melanoma. The method was immunoSEQ multiplex PCR; TCRdb's version includes in-frame clones alone and lacks a portion of them. The table has approximately 10,000 clones, about three quarters seen once; the top ten hold about 15%. Sequences were derived from CD8+ T cells sorted from blood (inferred from file names), sampled from a patient given nivolumab and ipilimumab in sequence. All receptors come from a human donor with melanoma. Both conserved end residues are part of each CDR3. Each record gives: J gene, D gene, V gene, clone size, CDR3 protein, CDR3 DNA. The D gene is left open where the match is weak. Clone size appears in some rows only: once, few, many, or a class for an expanded clone.

TRBJ1-4 . TRBV4-1 . CASSQVERTSATNEKLFF TGCGCCAGCAGCCAAGTTGAACGAACTTCTGCAACTAATGAAAAACTGTTTTTT
TRBJ1-1 . TRBV29-1 . CSVEDPEFEAFF TGCAGCGTTGAAGATCCGGAGTTTGAAGCTTTCTTT
TRBJ2-7 . TRBV19 few CASSMNGGGYEQYF TGTGCCAGTAGTATGAATGGGGGAGGCTACGAGCAGTACTTC
TRBJ2-5 . TRBV6-5 . CASSYRTGTQYF TGTGCCAGCAGTTATCGTACTGGGACCCAGTACTTC
TRBJ2-5 TRBD2 TRBV13 once CASSPASGRGQETQYF TGTGCCAGCAGCCCAGCCAGCGGGAGGGGGCAAGAGACCCAGTACTTC
TRBJ2-1 TRBD1 TRBV7-9 . CASEGTGGRNEQFF TGTGCCAGCGAAGGGACAGGGGGCAGAAATGAGCAGTTCTTC
TRBJ2-7 TRBD2 TRBV4-2 . CASSHIAGETYEQYF TGTGCCAGCAGCCATATAGCGGGGGAGACCTACGAGCAGTACTTC
TRBJ2-2 TRBD1 TRBV10-1 . CASSEGTGNTGELFF TGCGCCAGCAGTGAGGGGACAGGGAACACCGGGGAGCTGTTTTTT
TRBJ2-2 TRBD2 TRBV6-1 . CASSGLAGGPGELFF TGTGCCAGCAGTGGACTAGCGGGAGGGCCCGGGGAGCTGTTTTTT
TRBJ1-4 . TRBV7-9 once CASSPVATNEKLFF TGTGCCAGCAGCCCCGTAGCAACTAATGAAAAACTGTTTTTT